The clone carrying this T cell receptor (beta chain) was picked up many times. The antigen remains unidentified. The record originates from a study of Graves' ophthalmopathy and Graves' hyperthyroidism. Turning to the study itself: Researchers obtained peripheral blood at initial diagnosis, before any treatment had begun. Study-wide results and caveats: Sensitivity reached roughly 88% and specificity over 65% for a 13-signature model separating ophthalmopathy from stable hyperthyroidism.

PBMCs were isolated by Ficoll-Paque density gradient centrifugation, using around 10 ml of fresh peripheral blood as the starting material. RNA transcripts served as template for amplifying TCR beta CDR3 sequences. Second-round multiplex PCR came after a first-round RT-PCR that employed HTBI primers. Via MiXCR, TCRdb re-called the multiplex PCR reads, giving one row per CDR3 protein. The sample contains about 220,000 distinct CDR3 sequences, approximately 21% of which appear only once. The CDR3 sequence is 14 residues long. Trimming pared 8 bases from V and 6 bases from J, leaving 19 bases between. The germline gives CDR1 SNHLY, CDR2 FYNNEI.

The chain joins TRBV2 to TRBJ2-5; D perhaps matches TRBD1 (5 bases). The sample consisted of peripheral blood. This receptor was obtained from a woman between 50 and 59 years old with Graves' ophthalmopathy. This CDR3 reads CASGIIAGLKTQYF. CDR3 nucleotides: TGTGCCAGCGGGATAATAGCAGGGTTGAAGACCCAGTACTTC.